This is a list of T cell receptor beta chains from one sample in a study of T cell responses to AZD1222 COVID-19 vaccine. Sequenced by immunoSEQ multiplex PCR; TCRdb stores in-frame clones only, minus some. The sample gives 190,000 or so clones, over 85% of which show up once; around 1% is in the top ten. The sequenced sample was peripheral blood, obtained 28 days after the second AZD1222 dose. All receptors derive from an adult who received the AZD1222 COVID-19 vaccine. CDR3s leave out the opening cysteine and the closing phenylalanine or tryptophan. D genes are given only for firm matches.

V: TRBV6-5; D: NA; CDR3: ASRIFDTLNTEAF
V: TRBV6-1; D: NA; CDR3: ASSEYLTEAF
V: TRBV3-1/TRBV3-2; D: TRBD1; CDR3: ASSSSAQGSHEQY
V: TRBV5-4; D: TRBD1; CDR3: ASSLPLGTAAYNEQF
V: TRBV3-1/TRBV3-2; D: NA; CDR3: ASSQEGVYEQY
V: TRBV9; D: TRBD1; CDR3: ASSVATGDTGELF
V: TRBV29-1; D: NA; CDR3: SAWAVGHSGANVLT
V: TRBV24-1; D: NA; CDR3: ATSDGHSYEQY
V: TRBV12-3/TRBV12-4; D: TRBD1; CDR3: ASSLETGGKLF
V: TRBV9; D: NA; CDR3: ASSIRGGIETQY
V: TRBV28; D: TRBD1; CDR3: ASSLGQGRYQPQH
V: TRBV4-1; D: NA; CDR3: ASSQRKGEAGEKLF
V: TRBV3-1/TRBV3-2; D: NA; CDR3: ASSPTRVAAF
V: TRBV5-1; D: NA; CDR3: ASSLRGEQF
V: TRBV6-5; D: NA; CDR3: ASSYSSAF
V: TRBV4-3; D: NA; CDR3: ASSQDRWITNEKLF
V: TRBV6-5; D: TRBD2; CDR3: ASSLASGAGEQF
V: TRBV6-1; D: NA; CDR3: ASSERAQH
V: TRBV5-1; D: NA; CDR3: ASSLDRRAGTEAF
V: TRBV18; D: TRBD1; CDR3: ASSPADRLNTEAF
V: TRBV6-2/TRBV6-3; D: TRBD2; CDR3: ASSYTSGGPALSDEQF
V: TRBV29-1; D: TRBD1; CDR3: SVDQGENTIY
V: TRBV7-2; D: NA; CDR3: ASSSGRGALTSYEQY
V: TRBV9; D: TRBD1; CDR3: ASSAGQGINSPLH
V: TRBV9; D: NA; CDR3: ASSALGSGNTIY
V: TRBV28; D: NA; CDR3: ASKRLSSGNTIY
V: TRBV6-5; D: NA; CDR3: ASSYLRGRYEQY
V: TRBV7-9; D: NA; CDR3: ASSPAAQANTGELF
V: TRBV7-8; D: NA; CDR3: ASSLVGVNTEAF
V: TRBV7-2; D: NA; CDR3: ASSHPSGGELNTEAF
V: TRBV10-1; D: TRBD1; CDR3: ASSRDRGYEQY
V: TRBV24-1; D: NA; CDR3: ATSDPTKGGELF
V: TRBV7-3; D: NA; CDR3: ASSLSVGLNSPLH
V: TRBV18; D: NA; CDR3: ASSFDSTNTEAF
V: TRBV7-8; D: NA; CDR3: ASSFSNTEAF